The source of this TCR beta chain is a study of blood T cell repertoires in COVID-19. Overall study context: Samples came from the United States, Italy and Spain, spanning acute and convalescent COVID-19. Sources were T cells, B-cell-depleted T cells, or PBMCs; the material itself was cDNA or gDNA.

Germline V CDR1 and CDR2: SGHTS, YDEGEE. This CDR3 is built from 14 residues. The V and J ends lost 4 bases and 5 bases, in that order; junction bases with no gene match: 7. Methods used by the authors: Reference gene primer amplification in the assay estimated nucleated cell counts. Clones were read by immunoSEQ multiplex PCR, and TCRdb kept only the in-frame ones, dropping some. Clone size and V and J calls were adopted from that table, with D and trimming inferred from the DNA. This sample has approximately 100,000 clones, with around 85% found just once. What was sequenced was peripheral blood. This receptor was taken from an older woman with active or convalescent COVID-19. V gene TRBV5-8 combines with J gene TRBJ1-2; TRBD1 aligns across 8 bases. The CDR3: CASSRSGTGYGYTF. DNA for the CDR3: TGTGCCAGCAGCCGATCCGGGACAGGATATGGCTACACCTTC.